This T cell receptor (beta chain) was captured by sequencing in a study of T cells in Graves' hyperthyroidism and ophthalmopathy. Overall study results and limits: A median 6.5 months before onset, the model predicted ophthalmopathy.

Patients counted as stable if ophthalmopathy did not develop within 18 months. TCR beta CDR3 regions were amplified from RNA transcripts. HTBI primers were employed in a first-round RT-PCR of the TCR CDR3. TCRdb redid the calling of the multiplex PCR reads with MiXCR, one entry per CDR3 protein. This sample has around 450,000 distinct CDR3 sequences, with about 15% found just once. With respect to this clonotype: Its antigen is undetermined.

This sequence was found in a woman between 18 and 29 years old with Graves' hyperthyroidism. Sequencing was done on a sample of blood.

CDR3 region: CASSYAWGAEAFF. The CDR3 nucleotides read TGTGCCAGCAGTTACGCGTGGGGGGCTGAAGCTTTCTTT. This chain uses TRBV6-1 with TRBJ1-1; D perhaps matches TRBD1 (5 bases). Germline V gives CDR1 MNHNS, CDR2 SASEGT. V gave up 5 bases and J gave up 6 bases, with 13 bases separating them. The CDR3 is 13 amino acids.